This is a list of T cell receptor beta chains from one sample in a study of cytomegalovirus exposure and HLA in healthy donors. Libraries were prepared by immunoSEQ multiplex PCR; TCRdb keeps only in-frame clonotypes and omits some of them. The data show about 72,000 clones, about 72% seen once. Material: PBMCs. All receptors come from a man in his forties in good health and CMV-seropositive. Each CDR3 is given with its conserved first and last residue. A D gene is named only where the DNA matches it firmly. Size is omitted from some rows. Given values are once, few, many or a class for expanded clones.

D: .
J: TRBJ2-4
V: TRBV19
size: few
DNA: TGTGCCACCTTAGAGGCTAGAGGGGCCAAAAACATTCAGTACTTC
CDR3: CATLEARGAKNIQYF

D: .
J: TRBJ1-5
V: TRBV19
size: few
DNA: TGTGCCAGTAGTAAGGGGGGGAGGGGAACCTATCAGCCCCAGCATTTT
CDR3: CASSKGGRGTYQPQHF

D: .
J: TRBJ1-1
V: TRBV9
size: few
DNA: TGTGCCAGCAGCGCGTTAGACAGGTCCGACACTGAAGCTTTCTTT
CDR3: CASSALDRSDTEAFF

D: .
J: TRBJ2-2
V: TRBV5-1
size: few
DNA: TGCGCCAGCGGTCCTCGGGTACCCGGGGAGCTGTTTTTT
CDR3: CASGPRVPGELFF

D: .
J: TRBJ2-7
V: TRBV5-1
size: .
DNA: TGCGCCAGCAGCTTGGGCCAGGCTCTTGCTAAAGACGAGCAGTACTTC
CDR3: CASSLGQALAKDEQYF

D: .
J: TRBJ2-5
V: TRBV4-1
size: .
DNA: TGCGCCAGCAGCCAAGAGGACACCCTTCAAGAGACCCAGTACTTC
CDR3: CASSQEDTLQETQYF

D: TRBD1
J: TRBJ1-2
V: TRBV28
size: .
DNA: TGTGCCAGCAGTTTCCTCTGGGACAGAAGTAATGGCTACACCTTC
CDR3: CASSFLWDRSNGYTF

D: TRBD1
J: TRBJ2-1
V: TRBV19
size: once
DNA: TGTGCCAGCGGGGACAGTTTTAATGAGCAGTTCTTC
CDR3: CASGDSFNEQFF

D: TRBD1
J: TRBJ1-5
V: TRBV9
size: .
DNA: TGTGCCAGCAGCGTAGGGACAGGGGCCAATCAGCCCCAGCATTTT
CDR3: CASSVGTGANQPQHF

D: TRBD1
J: TRBJ1-2
V: TRBV9
size: .
DNA: TGTGCCAGCAGCGTAGAAGGGACAGCTAACTATGGCTACACCTTC
CDR3: CASSVEGTANYGYTF

D: .
J: TRBJ1-5
V: TRBV6-5
size: .
DNA: TGTGCCAGCAGTTACTTGGGGCCTCTCGGGCCTCAGCCCCAGCATTTT
CDR3: CASSYLGPLGPQPQHF

D: TRBD1
J: TRBJ1-4
V: TRBV4-1
size: .
DNA: TGCGCCAGCAGCCAAGGGACCGGGACAGGGAATGAAAAACTGTTTTTT
CDR3: CASSQGTGTGNEKLFF

D: .
J: TRBJ2-2
V: TRBV6-5
size: .
DNA: TGTGCCAGCAGTTTACTCGGGGGGCCCGGCGGGGAGCTGTTTTTT
CDR3: CASSLLGGPGGELFF

D: .
J: TRBJ2-6
V: TRBV5-1
size: .
DNA: TGCGCCAGCAGCTTACAGGGTGCCGGGGCCAACGTCCTGACTTTC
CDR3: CASSLQGAGANVLTF

D: .
J: TRBJ1-5
V: TRBV21-1
size: .
DNA: TGTGCCAGCAGCCCGAGGGAGCCAGGGGGTCTGTATAGCAATCAGCCCCAGCATTTT
CDR3: CASSPREPGGLYSNQPQHF

D: TRBD2
J: TRBJ2-2
V: TRBV7-9
size: .
DNA: TGTGCCAGCAGCTTAGAGGGAAGGCGGGGGAATGACGGGGAGCTGTTTTTT
CDR3: CASSLEGRRGNDGELFF

D: .
J: TRBJ2-2
V: TRBV6-5
size: .
DNA: TGTGCCAGCAGTTACTTCCGACAGGGAGGCACCGGGGAGCTGTTTTTT
CDR3: CASSYFRQGGTGELFF

D: .
J: TRBJ2-6
V: TRBV15
size: .
DNA: TGTGCCACCAGCAACGGCGGGGCTGGGGCCAACGTCCTGACTTTC
CDR3: CATSNGGAGANVLTF

D: .
J: TRBJ2-7
V: TRBV9
size: few
DNA: TGTGCCAGCAGCGCCCATGACACTTCCTACGAGCAGTACTTC
CDR3: CASSAHDTSYEQYF

D: .
J: TRBJ1-1
V: TRBV29-1
size: .
DNA: TGCAGCGTTGTATATGGCAGAATGAACACTGAAGCTTTCTTT
CDR3: CSVVYGRMNTEAFF

D: .
J: TRBJ2-1
V: TRBV27
size: .
DNA: TGTGCCAGCAGTTTAGAACGGGGGGCGGTGGATGAGCAGTTCTTC
CDR3: CASSLERGAVDEQFF

D: TRBD1
J: TRBJ1-2
V: TRBV6-6
size: .
DNA: TGTGCCAGCAGGGGGACAGGGGACGGCTACACCTTC
CDR3: CASRGTGDGYTF

D: TRBD1
J: TRBJ1-2
V: TRBV5-4
size: .
DNA: TGTGCCAGCAGAATACAGGGGGACTATGGCTACACCTTC
CDR3: CASRIQGDYGYTF

D: .
J: TRBJ1-1
V: TRBV7-6
size: .
DNA: TGTGCCAGCAGCCACAGGTTCGACCCCGAAGCTTTCTTT
CDR3: CASSHRFDPEAFF

D: .
J: TRBJ2-3
V: TRBV28
size: .
DNA: TGTGCCAGCAGTTTCGAGGTCCACCCCGGCACAGATACGCAGTATTTT
CDR3: CASSFEVHPGTDTQYF

D: .
J: TRBJ2-6
V: TRBV5-4
size: .
DNA: TGTGCCAGCACCCCAGGGGGGTCTGGGGCCAACGTCCTGACTTTC
CDR3: CASTPGGSGANVLTF

D: .
J: TRBJ1-3
V: TRBV28
size: once
DNA: TGTGCCAGCAGAATACCAGTGAGACAAACTCGAAACACCATATATTTT
CDR3: CASRIPVRQTRNTIYF

D: .
J: TRBJ1-4
V: TRBV19
size: .
DNA: TGTGCCAGCGGGTTGGAGCGGGCCCGAAATGAAAAACTGTTTTTT
CDR3: CASGLERARNEKLFF

D: TRBD1
J: TRBJ2-5
V: TRBV5-6
size: .
DNA: TGTGCCAGCAGCTTATACCGACAGGGAGAGACCCAGTACTTC
CDR3: CASSLYRQGETQYF

D: .
J: TRBJ2-3
V: TRBV11-2
size: few
DNA: TGTGCCAGCAGCTTTGGGAGAATAACAGATACGCAGTATTTT
CDR3: CASSFGRITDTQYF

D: .
J: TRBJ2-3
V: TRBV5-6
size: .
DNA: TGTGCCAGCAGCTTTCGAGGGACAGATACGCAGTATTTT
CDR3: CASSFRGTDTQYF

D: .
J: TRBJ2-7
V: TRBV4-3
size: few
DNA: TGCGCCAGCAGCCAAGTCGGGGGGCTCGAGCAGTACTTC
CDR3: CASSQVGGLEQYF

D: .
J: TRBJ2-3
V: TRBV21-1
size: .
DNA: TGTGCCAGCAGCAAAGGGGACAGGGGCACAGATACGCAGTATTTT
CDR3: CASSKGDRGTDTQYF

D: TRBD1
J: TRBJ1-5
V: TRBV28
size: .
DNA: TGTGCCAGCAGCCAGCCGAGGACAGGGGTAAATCAGCCCCAGCATTTT
CDR3: CASSQPRTGVNQPQHF

D: TRBD1
J: TRBJ2-1
V: TRBV9
size: few
DNA: TGTGCCAGCAGCAGCCGACAGGGCGCTGAGCAGTTCTTC
CDR3: CASSSRQGAEQFF

D: .
J: TRBJ1-2
V: TRBV15
size: .
DNA: TGTGCCACCAGCAGTGGGAGGGGGGAAGGCTACACCTTC
CDR3: CATSSGRGEGYTF

D: .
J: TRBJ1-4
V: TRBV5-1
size: .
DNA: TGCGCCAGCAGCTTATCCGGGGTTAATGAAAAACTGTTTTTT
CDR3: CASSLSGVNEKLFF

D: .
J: TRBJ1-1
V: TRBV5-1
size: once
DNA: TGCGCCAGCAGCTTAAAAGCAGGGGCGATAACTGAAGCTTTCTTT
CDR3: CASSLKAGAITEAFF

D: .
J: TRBJ1-1
V: TRBV21-1
size: .
DNA: TGTGCCAGCAGCAGGAGCTGGGACACTGAAGCTTTCTTT
CDR3: CASSRSWDTEAFF

D: .
J: TRBJ1-1
V: TRBV5-1
size: once
DNA: TGCGCCAGCAGCTTGGGGCAGGGTATCACTGAAGCTTTCTTT
CDR3: CASSLGQGITEAFF

D: TRBD2
J: TRBJ2-5
V: TRBV4-1
size: once
DNA: TGCGCCAGCAGCCAGGCAGAGGTGGGACTAGCGGGGGGCCAGGAGACCCAGTACTTC
CDR3: CASSQAEVGLAGGQETQYF

D: TRBD1
J: TRBJ1-4
V: TRBV28
size: .
DNA: TGTGCCAGCAGCCAGGGACAGCTCAATGAAAAACTGTTTTTT
CDR3: CASSQGQLNEKLFF

D: TRBD2
J: TRBJ2-5
V: TRBV9
size: few
DNA: TGTGCCAGCAGCGTAGGAGCGGGGGGGCATGAGACCCAGTACTTC
CDR3: CASSVGAGGHETQYF

D: TRBD1
J: TRBJ1-2
V: TRBV30
size: .
DNA: TGTGCCTGGAGTGAAACAGGGGTGGGTGGTGGCTACACCTTC
CDR3: CAWSETGVGGGYTF